This T cell receptor beta chain is drawn from a study of PD-1 blockade in classical Hodgkin lymphoma. Study context: Nivolumab was administered to patients intravenously at 3 mg/kg every 2 weeks. Broader study findings: By cycle point C4D1, TCR diversity had risen significantly in CD4+ cells (but not CD8+ cells). Newly diagnosed patients were said to have less baseline TCR diversity than healthy donors did. The drivers behind the repertoire differences, possibly disease activity or prior therapy, remain undefined.

Indicated time point: cycle 4 day 1 (C4D1), after less than 7 weeks of nivolumab. Every patient had relapsed following autologous stem cell transplantation, and cohorts differed in brentuximab vedotin exposure. From thawed PBMCs, magnetic negative selection was used to isolate the CD8+ T cells. As to this clone: Its antigen remains unidentified.

Germline V gives CDR1 MGHDK, CDR2 SYGVNS. The V segment lost 4 bases and the J segment 4 bases; nucleotides outside the gene matches: 16. The CDR3 totals 17 residues. The repertoire was sequenced with immunoSEQ multiplex PCR; TCRdb's copy has only in-frame clones and lacks some. The sample lists roughly 20,000 clones, 75% to 90% occurring once. The sequenced sample was CD8+ T cells from blood, obtained before the fourth cycle of nivolumab. This TCR was sampled from a human donor with classical Hodgkin lymphoma. The chain joins TRBV25-1 to TRBJ2-7; 7 nucleotides match TRBD1. DNA of the CDR3: TGTGCCAGCAGTGCCCTAGAAACAGGGGTGAATAGGTACGAGCAGTACTTC. Translation gives CASSALETGVNRYEQYF.